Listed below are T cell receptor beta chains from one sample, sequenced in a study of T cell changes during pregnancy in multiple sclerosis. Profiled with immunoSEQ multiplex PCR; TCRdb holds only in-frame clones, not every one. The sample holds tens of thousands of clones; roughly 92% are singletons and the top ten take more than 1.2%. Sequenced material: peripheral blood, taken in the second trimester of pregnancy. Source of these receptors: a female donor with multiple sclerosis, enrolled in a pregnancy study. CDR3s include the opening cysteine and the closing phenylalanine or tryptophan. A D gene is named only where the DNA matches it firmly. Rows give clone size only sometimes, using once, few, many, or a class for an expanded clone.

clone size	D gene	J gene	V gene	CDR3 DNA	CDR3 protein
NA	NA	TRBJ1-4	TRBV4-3	TGCGCCAGCAGCCAAGATAATGGGCTTGCAACTAATGAAAAACTGTTTTTT	CASSQDNGLATNEKLFF
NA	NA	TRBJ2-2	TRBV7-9	TGTGCCAGCAGCTTAAGGATGGCGGACACCGGGGAGCTGTTTTTT	CASSLRMADTGELFF
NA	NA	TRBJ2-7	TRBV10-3	TGTGCCATCAGTGATCGGGAGAATTCCTACGAGCAGTACTTC	CAISDRENSYEQYF
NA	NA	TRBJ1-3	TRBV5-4	TGTGCCAGCAGCCCTGACAGGTCTGGAAACACCATATATTTT	CASSPDRSGNTIYF
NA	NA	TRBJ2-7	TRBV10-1	TGCGCCAGCAGTGACTCAACCCGGGACAATTTTTACGAGCAGTACTTC	CASSDSTRDNFYEQYF
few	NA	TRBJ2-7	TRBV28	TGTGCCAGCAGTCCCAGGGTGTACGAGCAGTACTTC	CASSPRVYEQYF
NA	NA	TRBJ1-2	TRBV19	TGTGCCAGTAGTATTGGCGGGGGGAAAGTTAACTATGGCTACACCTTC	CASSIGGGKVNYGYTF
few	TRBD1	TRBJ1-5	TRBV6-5	TGTGCCAGCAGTTACTCCGGGACAGGTAAACAGCCCCAGCATTTT	CASSYSGTGKQPQHF
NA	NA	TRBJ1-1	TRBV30	TGTGCCTGGAGTGTACGAGGGAACACTGAAGCTTTCTTT	CAWSVRGNTEAFF
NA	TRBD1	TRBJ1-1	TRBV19	TGTGCCAGTAGTATACGCCGGGACAGGGGGCTCATGAACACTGAAGCTTTCTTT	CASSIRRDRGLMNTEAFF
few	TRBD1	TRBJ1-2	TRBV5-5	TGTGCCAGCAGCTTGCCGACAGGGTTTAACTATGGCTACACCTTC	CASSLPTGFNYGYTF
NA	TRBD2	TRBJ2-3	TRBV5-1	TGCGCCAGCAGCGCAGGGACTAGCGGGAGCACAGATACGCAGTATTTT	CASSAGTSGSTDTQYF
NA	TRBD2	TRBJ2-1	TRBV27	TGTGCCAGCAGTTTGGGGGAGGGCCTAGGAAATGAGCAGTTCTTC	CASSLGEGLGNEQFF
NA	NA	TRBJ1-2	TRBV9	TGTGCCAGCAGCGTAGGAACAGGGAAGGGTAACTATGGCTACACCTTC	CASSVGTGKGNYGYTF
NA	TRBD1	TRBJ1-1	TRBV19	TGTGCCAGTAGTGTGCAGGGACAGGGGGCCACTGAAGCTTTCTTT	CASSVQGQGATEAFF
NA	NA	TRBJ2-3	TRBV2	TGTGCCAGCCAGTGGAGGGGCGCGGGTAGTGGCACAGATACGCAGTATTTT	CASQWRGAGSGTDTQYF
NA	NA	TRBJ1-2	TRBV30	TGTGCCTGGAGTTCCCTCGGGGTGAGAGGTGATGGCTACACCTTC	CAWSSLGVRGDGYTF
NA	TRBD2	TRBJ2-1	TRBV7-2	TGTGCCAGCAGCCCAAGGACTAGCTCGCAGTTCTTC	CASSPRTSSQFF
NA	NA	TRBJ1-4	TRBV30	TGTGCCTGGAGCGGGGGGAGGGTAATTGAAAAACTGTTTTTT	CAWSGGRVIEKLFF
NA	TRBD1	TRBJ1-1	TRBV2	TGTGCCAGCACGGACAGGGAAGAGACTGAAGCTTTCTTT	CASTDREETEAFF
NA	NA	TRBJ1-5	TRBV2	TGTGCCAGCAGTAGGGCGTCCCAGGGTTTAAGCAATCAGCCCCAGCATTTT	CASSRASQGLSNQPQHF
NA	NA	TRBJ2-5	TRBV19	TGTGCCAGTAGTATAGGTCCCAGGGGGGAGGAGACCCAGTACTTC	CASSIGPRGEETQYF
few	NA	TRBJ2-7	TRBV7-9	TGTGCCAGCAGCTCCGCCGAGGGTTACTCCTACGAGCAGTACTTC	CASSSAEGYSYEQYF
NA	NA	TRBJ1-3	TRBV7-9	TGTGCCAGCAGCACCGACATCTCTGGAAACACCATATATTTT	CASSTDISGNTIYF
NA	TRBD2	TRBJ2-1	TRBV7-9	TGTGCCAGCAGCTTTCCCGGGACTAGCGGCAGCTACAATGAGCAGTTCTTC	CASSFPGTSGSYNEQFF
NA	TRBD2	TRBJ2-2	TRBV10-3	TGTGCCATCAGTGAGTCCCGGGGGGACGGACCGTCCACCGGGGAGCTGTTTTTT	CAISESRGDGPSTGELFF
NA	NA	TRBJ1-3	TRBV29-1	TGCAGCGTGGGGGACTCCAGCTCTGGAAACACCATATATTTT	CSVGDSSSGNTIYF
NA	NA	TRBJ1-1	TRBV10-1	TGCGCCAGCAGTGGTGGACAGTTGATCACTGAAGCTTTCTTT	CASSGGQLITEAFF
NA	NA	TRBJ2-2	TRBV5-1	TGCGCCAGCAGCTTGGTAGGGGGACGTGGGGAGCTGTTTTTT	CASSLVGGRGELFF
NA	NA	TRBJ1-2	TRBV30	TGTGCCTGGAGTGTAAGGGGCAGTAGAGACTATGGCTACACCTTC	CAWSVRGSRDYGYTF
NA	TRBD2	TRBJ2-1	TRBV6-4	TGTGCCAGCGGAGCGGGAGATCCTAATGAGCAGTTCTTC	CASGAGDPNEQFF
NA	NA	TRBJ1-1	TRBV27	TGTGCCAGCAGTTTTGAGGAGGACACTGAAGCTTTCTTT	CASSFEEDTEAFF
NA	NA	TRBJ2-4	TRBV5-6	TGTGCCAGCAGCTTTTCAGGGTTGGAGAACATTCAGTACTTC	CASSFSGLENIQYF
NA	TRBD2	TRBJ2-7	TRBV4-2	TGTGCCAGCAGCCAAGATAGAACTAGCGGGAGGACCGAGCAGTACTTC	CASSQDRTSGRTEQYF
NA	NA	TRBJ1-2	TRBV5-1	TGCGCCAGCAGGCGGGACGTCGAGGCACTCTATGGCTACACCTTC	CASRRDVEALYGYTF
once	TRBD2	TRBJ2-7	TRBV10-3	TGTGCCACCCGGACCGGGGGTAGCGGGAGGGGGTACGAGCAGTACTTC	CATRTGGSGRGYEQYF
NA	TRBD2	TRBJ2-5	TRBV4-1	TGCGCCAGCAGCCAAGATTACGGGACTAGCGGGAGGGCCGCCAAAGAGACCCAGTACTTC	CASSQDYGTSGRAAKETQYF
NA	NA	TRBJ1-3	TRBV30	TGTGCCTGGAGTGCAGGGTATGGAAACACCATATATTTT	CAWSAGYGNTIYF
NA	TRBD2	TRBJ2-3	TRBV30	TGTGCCTGGAGCGAAGGACTAGCGGGGTCAGATACGCAGTATTTT	CAWSEGLAGSDTQYF
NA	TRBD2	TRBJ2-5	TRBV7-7	TGTGCTAGCAGCTTATTCAGTTTCGGGACTAGCCCCCTTGGGAAAGAGACCCAGTACTTC	CASSLFSFGTSPLGKETQYF
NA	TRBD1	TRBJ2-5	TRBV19	TGTGCCAGTAGTATTGGGGCGGACAGGGGGCTTTTAGAGACCCAGTACTTC	CASSIGADRGLLETQYF
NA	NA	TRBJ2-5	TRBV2	TGTGCCAGCAGTGAAACATTCGGGGAGACCCAGTACTTC	CASSETFGETQYF
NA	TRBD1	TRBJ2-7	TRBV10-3	TGTGCCATCAGTGAAAGGGACAGCTACGAGCAGTACTTC	CAISERDSYEQYF
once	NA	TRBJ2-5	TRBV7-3	TGTGCCAGCAGCTTCAGGCCTCGAGAGACCCAGTACTTC	CASSFRPRETQYF